These 10 T cell receptor beta chains were sequenced from one sample in a study of beta chain features in type 1 diabetes (dated by TCRdb to 2016 to 2018). Results the study describes overall, beyond this receptor: Type 1 diabetes patients showed a moderate but significant shortening of TCRB CDR3 length in all four CD4+ subsets.

The antigens for these receptors are not known. Receptors were amplified or captured by the immunoSEQ multiplex PCR assay. The entire isolated RNA was reverse transcribed using the High Capacity cDNA Reverse Transcription Kit, and thus expressed TCRB transcripts were sequenced. TCRdb mirrors the immuneACCESS table, restricted to in-frame sequences. Some clones are absent from its copies; in checked studies, under half trace to an unresolved V gene, and the reason for the others is unknown. This sample holds tens of thousands of clones; under 45% were observed only once. Clones ranked in the top ten supply roughly 1.5% of the sample. Sequences were obtained from Tregs from blood. Read against the paper, the sample's cell subset or site label means: regulatory CD4+ T cells. These TCRs come from a man between 25 and 39 years old with type 1 diabetes.

This chain links TRBV7-3 with TRBJ2-1; 8 bases are shared with TRBD1. J gave up 11 bases and V 5 bases, and 14 bases lay outside the gene matches. The germline V gene encodes CDR1 SGHTA and CDR2 FQGTGA. This CDR3 has 15 residues. The CDR3 DNA follows: TGTGCCAGCAGCATAGACAGGGGTCCTACAATGAAGCAGTTCTTC. Its protein product is CASSIDRGPTMKQFF. The full variable domain, rest sourced from reference TRBV7-3 and TRBJ2-1, is GAGVSQTPSNKVTEKGKYVELRCDPISGHTALYWYRQSLGQGPEFLIYFQGTGAADDSGLPNDRFFAVRPEGSVSTLKIQRTERGDSAVYLCASSIDRGPTMKQFFGPGTRLTVL.

The rearrangement links TRBV7-6 to TRBJ2-4, with TRBD2 as a possible D gene (5 bases). The germline V gene has CDR1 SGHVS and CDR2 FNYEAQ. The germline V and J ends were trimmed by 1 base and 0 bases, with 7 bases remaining between them. The CDR3 length is 15 residues. CDR3 nucleotide sequence: TGTGCCAGCAGCTTAGGAGGGAGAGCCAAAAACATTCAGTACTTC. Its translation: CASSLGGRAKNIQYF.

In this sample, this clone turned up a few times. The chain couples TRBV9 to TRBJ2-1; 13 bases are shared with TRBD2. The V gene end was trimmed by 0 bases and the J gene end by 6 bases; junction bases not matched to a gene: 0. The CDR3 is 15 residues long. The germline gives CDR1 SGDLS, CDR2 YYNGEE. CDR3 DNA sequence: TGTGCCAGCAGCGTAGGGACTAGCGGGGGCAATGAGCAGTTCTTC. As protein: CASSVGTSGGNEQFF.

This sequence joins TRBV28 and TRBJ2-7; D perhaps matches TRBD1 (6 bases). The CDR3 consists of 16 residues. Germline V lookup: CDR1 MDHEN, CDR2 SYDVKM. V was clipped by 5 bases and J by 4 bases, with 21 bases between them. Here the CDR3 reads CASSPGTIKVKYEQYF. In DNA, the CDR3 is TGTGCCAGCAGTCCTGGGACAATCAAAGTCAAATACGAGCAGTACTTC. The full variable domain, its missing parts supplied by reference TRBV28 and TRBJ2-7, is DVKVTQSSRYLVKRTGEKVFLECVQDMDHENMFWYRQDPGLGLRLIYFSYDVKMKEKGDIPEGYSVSREKKERFSLILESASTNQTSMYLCASSPGTIKVKYEQYFGPGTRLTVT.

This clone has only a few counts. The chain is built from TRBV6-6 and TRBJ2-2, with D possibly TRBD2 on 6 matching bases. Trimming took 1 base from V and 6 from J, leaving 9 bases between them. Germline V gene data show CDR1 as MNHNY and CDR2 as SVGAGI (reference sequence). The CDR3 contains 14 residues. The CDR3 is CASSYWLASGELFF. CDR3 nucleotide sequence: TGTGCCAGCAGTTACTGGCTAGCGTCCGGGGAGCTGTTTTTT.

V is TRBV7-3 and J is TRBJ2-3, with 8 bases that match TRBD2. There are 16 residues in the CDR3. The germline CDR1 and CDR2 sequences are SGHTA and FQGTGA. V shed 5 bases and J 1 base; nucleotides not matched to a gene: 8. CDR3 region: CASSPALAGRTDTQYF. The CDR3 DNA follows: TGTGCCAGCAGCCCCGCCTTAGCGGGACGCACAGATACGCAGTATTTT.

The V gene is TRBV7-2, the J gene TRBJ2-1; TRBD2 agrees at 11 bases. V lost 2 bases and J lost 1; bases outside the gene matches: 1. This CDR3 has 16 amino acids. The germline V gene has CDR1 SGHTA and CDR2 FQGNSA. CDR3 protein: CASSLLAGGSYNEQFF. Here the CDR3 DNA reads TGTGCCAGCAGCTTACTAGCGGGAGGTTCCTACAATGAGCAGTTCTTC. The complete variable domain, with remaining parts taken from reference TRBV7-2 and TRBJ2-1, reads GAGVSQSPSNKVTEKGKDVELRCDPISGHTALYWYRQSLGQGLEFLIYFQGNSAPDKSGLPSDRFSAERTGGSVSTLTIQRTQQEDSAVYLCASSLLAGGSYNEQFFGPGTRLTVL.

V usage is TRBV28 and J usage is TRBJ2-7, with unresolved D. The germline V gene encodes CDR1 MDHEN and CDR2 SYDVKM. V was clipped by 1 base and J by 9 bases, with 10 bases between them. CDR3 length equals 12 residues. The CDR3 DNA sequence: TGTGCCAGCAGTTTATCCTACGAATGGCAGTACTTC. Amino acids: CASSLSYEWQYF.

This clone was observed a handful of times. The gene calls are TRBV10-3 and TRBJ1-2, with TRBD1 matching over 12 bases. This CDR3 spans 15 amino acids. V lost 6 bases and J lost 1; bases outside the gene matches: 3. Looked up from germline, CDR1 is ENHRY and CDR2 is SYGVKD. The CDR3 region has the DNA TGTGCCATCAGGGGACAGGGGGCAGGTAACTATGGCTACACCTTC. Encoded protein: CAIRGQGAGNYGYTF.

The chain carries TRBV6-5 and TRBJ2-1; TRBD2 matches at 11 bases. V was clipped by 6 bases and J by 9 bases; unmatched bases: 4. The V gene's germline CDR1 is MNHEY and CDR2 SVGAGI. The CDR3 is 13 residues long. CDR3 bases: TGTGCCAGCAGACCCCTAGCGGGAGGTGAGCAGTTCTTC. Its protein product is CASRPLAGGEQFF.